This T cell receptor beta chain was identified in a study of blood T cells in healthy people across ages. General study results and limits: Age brought a roughly linear fall in TCR beta diversity measured per million T cells.

CDR3 length: 15 residues. The trim removed 3 bases at V and 4 bases at J, leaving 8 bases unmatched. CDR1 and CDR2 (germline): SGHRS, YFSETQ. This clonotype showed up just a few times. Antigen specificity is unknown. Primed by a sample-barcoded 5' primer and a J-beta primer mix, a second PCR proceeded for 7 to 11 cycles. TCRdb passed the 5' RACE reads through MiXCR, listing each CDR3 protein once. This sample has around 1,000,000 distinct CDR3 sequences, with around 27% found just once. This sample was also put to use in a study of T cells of mothers and their children.

The chain has TRBV5-1 and TRBJ2-5, with 8 positions matching TRBD2. Source material: blood. This clonotype originated in a girl aged 2-10 years in good health. CDR3 in amino acids: CASSSGQSGGETQYF. For the CDR3, the DNA is TGCGCCAGCAGCTCCGGGCAGAGCGGGGGAGAGACCCAGTACTTC.